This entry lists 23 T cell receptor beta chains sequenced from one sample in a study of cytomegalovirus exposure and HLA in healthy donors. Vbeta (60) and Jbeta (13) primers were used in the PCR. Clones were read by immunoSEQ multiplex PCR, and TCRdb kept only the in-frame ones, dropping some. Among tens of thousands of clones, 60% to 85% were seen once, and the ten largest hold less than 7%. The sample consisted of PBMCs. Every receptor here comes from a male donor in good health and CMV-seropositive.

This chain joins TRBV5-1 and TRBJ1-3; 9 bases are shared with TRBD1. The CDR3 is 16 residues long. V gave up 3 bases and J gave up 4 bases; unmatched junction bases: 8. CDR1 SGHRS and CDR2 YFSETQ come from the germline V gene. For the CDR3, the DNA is TGCGCCAGCAGCTCCGCTACAGGGGGCATGGGAAACACCATATATTTT. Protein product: CASSSATGGMGNTIYF.

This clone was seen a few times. The CDR3 nucleotides read TGTGCCAGCACCAGGAATAGCGGGGGGGCCAATGAGCAGTTCTTC. Translated, it gives CASTRNSGGANEQFF. This sequence joins TRBV6-6 and TRBJ2-1; the match to TRBD2 covers 11 bases. The CDR3 contains 15 residues. Unmatched junction bases numbered 8, after V lost 7 bases and J lost 6 bases. Germline V gives CDR1 MNHNY, CDR2 SVGAGI (reference sequence).

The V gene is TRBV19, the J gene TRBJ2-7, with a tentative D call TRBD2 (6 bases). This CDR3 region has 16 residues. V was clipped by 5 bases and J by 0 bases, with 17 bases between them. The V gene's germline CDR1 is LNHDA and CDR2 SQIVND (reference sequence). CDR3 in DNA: TGTGCCAGTAGTGCGGGACCCCTAAAGAGCTCCTACGAGCAGTACTTC. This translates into CASSAGPLKSSYEQYF.

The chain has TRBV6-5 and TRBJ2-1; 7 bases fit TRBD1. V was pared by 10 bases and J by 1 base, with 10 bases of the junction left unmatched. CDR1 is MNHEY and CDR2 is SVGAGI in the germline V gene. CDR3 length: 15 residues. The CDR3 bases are TGTGCCACCCGCCTACGGACAGGTTCCTACAATGAGCAGTTCTTC. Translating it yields CATRLRTGSYNEQFF.

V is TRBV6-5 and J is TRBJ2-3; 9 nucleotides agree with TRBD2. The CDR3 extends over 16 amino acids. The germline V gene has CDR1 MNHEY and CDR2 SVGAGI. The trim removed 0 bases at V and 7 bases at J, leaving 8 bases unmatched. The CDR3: CASSYSIGGGGHTQYF. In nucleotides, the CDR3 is TGTGCCAGCAGTTACTCGATTGGCGGGGGGGGCCATACGCAGTATTTT.

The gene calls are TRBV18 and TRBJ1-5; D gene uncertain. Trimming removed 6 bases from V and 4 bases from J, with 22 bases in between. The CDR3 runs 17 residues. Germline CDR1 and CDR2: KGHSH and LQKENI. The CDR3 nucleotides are TGTGCCAGCTCCATGGTTGCGGGTACAAAGGAGAATCAGCCCCAGCATTTT. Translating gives CASSMVAGTKENQPQHF. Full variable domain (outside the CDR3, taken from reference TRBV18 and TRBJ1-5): NAGVMQNPRHLVRRRGQEARLRCSPMKGHSHVYWYRQLPEEGLKFMVYLQKENIIDESGMPKERFSAEFPKEGPSILRIQQVVRGDSAAYFCASSMVAGTKENQPQHFGDGTRLSIL.

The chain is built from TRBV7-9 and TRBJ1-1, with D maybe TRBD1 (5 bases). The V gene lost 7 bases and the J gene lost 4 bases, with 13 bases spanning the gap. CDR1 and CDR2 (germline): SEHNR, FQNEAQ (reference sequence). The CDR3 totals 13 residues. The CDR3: CASTLAGGTEAFF. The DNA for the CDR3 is TGTGCCAGCACTTTAGCGGGGGGCACTGAAGCTTTCTTT. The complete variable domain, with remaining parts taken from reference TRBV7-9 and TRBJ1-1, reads DTGVSQNPRHKITKRGQNVTFRCDPISEHNRLYWYRQTLGQGPEFLTYFQNEAQLEKSRLLSDRFSAERPKGSFSTLEIQRTEQGDSAMYLCASTLAGGTEAFFGQGTRLTVV.

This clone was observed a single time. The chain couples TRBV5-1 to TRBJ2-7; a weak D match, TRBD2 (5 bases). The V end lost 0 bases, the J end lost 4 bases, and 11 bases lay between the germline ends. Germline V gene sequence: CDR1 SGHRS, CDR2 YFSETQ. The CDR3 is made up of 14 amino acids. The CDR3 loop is CASSLGTGPYEQYF. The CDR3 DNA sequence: TGCGCCAGCAGCTTGGGGACTGGGCCTTACGAGCAGTACTTC.

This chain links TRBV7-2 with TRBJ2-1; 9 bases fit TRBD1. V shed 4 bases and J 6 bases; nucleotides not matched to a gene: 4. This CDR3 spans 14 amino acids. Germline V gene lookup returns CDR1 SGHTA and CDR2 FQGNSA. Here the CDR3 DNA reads TGTGCCAGCAGCTGGGGACAGGGAGTCAATGAGCAGTTCTTC. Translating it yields CASSWGQGVNEQFF.

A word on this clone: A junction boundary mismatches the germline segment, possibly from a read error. CDR3 nucleotides: TGTGCTAGCAGCTTAGGAGCGGGGGTGGATACGCAGTATTTT. Protein: CASSLGAGVDTQYF. V gene TRBV7-7 combines with J gene TRBJ2-3, with 8 bases matching TRBD2. The length of the CDR3 is 14 residues. Germline V gives CDR1 SSHAT, CDR2 FNYEAQ (reference sequence).

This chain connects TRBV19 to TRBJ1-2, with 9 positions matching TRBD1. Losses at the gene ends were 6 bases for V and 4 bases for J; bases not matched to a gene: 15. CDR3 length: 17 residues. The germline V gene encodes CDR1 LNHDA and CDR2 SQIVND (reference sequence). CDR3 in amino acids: CASSRRGQGNFAYGYTF. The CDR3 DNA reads TGTGCCAGTAGCCGTAGGGGACAGGGAAATTTCGCCTATGGCTACACCTTC.

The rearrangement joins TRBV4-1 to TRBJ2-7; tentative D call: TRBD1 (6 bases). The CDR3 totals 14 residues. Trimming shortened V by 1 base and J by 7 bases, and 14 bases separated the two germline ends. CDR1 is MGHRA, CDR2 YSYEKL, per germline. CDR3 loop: CASSQAPQGGEQYF. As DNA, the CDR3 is TGCGCCAGCAGCCAAGCCCCACAGGGTGGAGAGCAGTACTTC.

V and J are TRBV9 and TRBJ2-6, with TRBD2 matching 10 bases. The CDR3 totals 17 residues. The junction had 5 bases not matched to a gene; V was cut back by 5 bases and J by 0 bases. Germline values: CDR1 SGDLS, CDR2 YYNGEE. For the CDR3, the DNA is TGTGCCAGCAGGCGGAGCGGGGGGGCCTCTGGGGCCAACGTCCTGACTTTC. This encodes CASRRSGGASGANVLTF.

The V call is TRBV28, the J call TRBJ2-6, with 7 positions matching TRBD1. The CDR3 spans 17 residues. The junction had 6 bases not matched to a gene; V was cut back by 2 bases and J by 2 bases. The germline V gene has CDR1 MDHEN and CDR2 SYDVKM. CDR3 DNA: TGTGCCAGCAGTTTAGATACCGGGACAGCTGGGGCCAACGTCCTGACTTTC. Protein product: CASSLDTGTAGANVLTF.

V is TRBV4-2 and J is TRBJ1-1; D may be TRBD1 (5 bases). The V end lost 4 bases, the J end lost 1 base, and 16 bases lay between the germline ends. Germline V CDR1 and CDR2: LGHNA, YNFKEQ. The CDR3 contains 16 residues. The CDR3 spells CASSPGLERRNTEAFF. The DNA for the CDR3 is TGTGCCAGCAGCCCGGGACTAGAGCGTCGGAACACTGAAGCTTTCTTT.

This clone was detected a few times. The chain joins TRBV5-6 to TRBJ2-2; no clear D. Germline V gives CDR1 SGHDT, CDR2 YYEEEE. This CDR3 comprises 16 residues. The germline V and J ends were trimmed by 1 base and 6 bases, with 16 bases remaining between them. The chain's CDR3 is CASSLYPRTVAGELFF. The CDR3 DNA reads TGTGCCAGCAGCTTGTATCCTCGTACGGTGGCCGGGGAGCTGTTTTTT.

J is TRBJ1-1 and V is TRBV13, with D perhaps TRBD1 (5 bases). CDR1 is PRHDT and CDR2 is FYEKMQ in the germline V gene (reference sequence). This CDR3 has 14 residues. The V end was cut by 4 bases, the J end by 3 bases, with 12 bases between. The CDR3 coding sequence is TGTGCCAGCAGCTGGGGCCTTGAGGACACTGAAGCTTTCTTT. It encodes CASSWGLEDTEAFF. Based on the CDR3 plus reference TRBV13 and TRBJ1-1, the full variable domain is AAGVIQSPRHLIKEKRETATLKCYPIPRHDTVYWYQQGPGQDPQFLISFYEKMQSDKGSIPDRFSAQQFSDYHSELNMSSLELGDSALYFCASSWGLEDTEAFFGQGTRLTVV.

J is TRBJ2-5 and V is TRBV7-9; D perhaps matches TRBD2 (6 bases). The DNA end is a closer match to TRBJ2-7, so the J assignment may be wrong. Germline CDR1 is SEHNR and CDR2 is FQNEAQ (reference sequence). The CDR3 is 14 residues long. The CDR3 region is CASSFRGALYEQYF. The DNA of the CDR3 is TGTGCCAGCAGCTTCCGCGGGGCGCTCTACGAGCAGTACTTC.

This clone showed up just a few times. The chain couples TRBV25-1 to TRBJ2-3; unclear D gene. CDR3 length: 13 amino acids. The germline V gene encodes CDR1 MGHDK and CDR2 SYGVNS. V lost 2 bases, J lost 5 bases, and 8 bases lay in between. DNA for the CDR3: TGTGCCAGCAGTGAAGAGGTCAGAGATACGCAGTATTTT. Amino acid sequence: CASSEEVRDTQYF.

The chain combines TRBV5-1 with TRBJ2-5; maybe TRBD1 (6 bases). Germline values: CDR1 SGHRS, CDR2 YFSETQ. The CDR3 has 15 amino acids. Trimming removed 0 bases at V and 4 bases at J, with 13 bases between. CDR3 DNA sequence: TGCGCCAGCAGCTTGGTTGGACAGCCCAGAGAGACCCAGTACTTC. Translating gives CASSLVGQPRETQYF.

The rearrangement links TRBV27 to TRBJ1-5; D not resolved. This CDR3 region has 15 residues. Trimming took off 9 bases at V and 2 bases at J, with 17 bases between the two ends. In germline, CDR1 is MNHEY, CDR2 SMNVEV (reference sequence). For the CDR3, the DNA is TGTGCCAGTGCTGGCGGGTGGGGTCGCAATCAGCCCCAGCATTTT. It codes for CASAGGWGRNQPQHF.

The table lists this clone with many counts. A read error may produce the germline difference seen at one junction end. CDR3: CASSLLAGPQETQYF. DNA of the CDR3: TGTGCTAGCAGCTTACTAGCGGGACCCCAAGAGACCCAGTACTTC. The rearrangement links TRBV7-7 to TRBJ2-5; 10 bases map to TRBD2. The CDR3 totals 15 residues. Germline CDR1 and CDR2: SSHAT and FNYEAQ (reference sequence).

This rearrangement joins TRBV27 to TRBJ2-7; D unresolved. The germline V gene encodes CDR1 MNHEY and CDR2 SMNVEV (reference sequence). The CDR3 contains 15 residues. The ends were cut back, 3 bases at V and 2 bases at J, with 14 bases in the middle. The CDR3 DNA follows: TGTGCCAGCAGTTTGGGCCGGCCAGTTACCTACGAGCAGTACTTC. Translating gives CASSLGRPVTYEQYF.